The clone carrying this T cell receptor (beta chain) has a handful of counts. Its cognate antigen is unknown. TCRdb recomputed calls from the 5' RACE reads with MiXCR, one row per CDR3 protein. Of hundreds of thousands of distinct CDR3 sequences listed, roughly an eighth were seen once; the top ten hold roughly 3%. The data stem from a study of T cells after yellow fever vaccination. From germline, CDR1 is SGHRS and CDR2 YFSETQ. The CDR3 is made up of 14 amino acids. V lost 1 base, J lost 6 bases, and 12 bases lay in between. Broader study findings: A small proportion of clonotypes was detected in both the CD4 and CD8 compartments.

The TCR comes from a man younger than 30 who received the YFV17D yellow fever vaccine. The source material was CD4+ T cells sorted from PBMCs, sampled 15 days after the yellow fever booster vaccination. The genes are TRBV5-1 and TRBJ2-3, with D possibly being TRBD1 or TRBD2 (5 bases each). The CDR3 sequence is CASSLPQGVDTQYF. Here the CDR3 DNA reads TGCGCCAGCAGCTTGCCGCAGGGAGTGGATACGCAGTATTTT.